Detailed here is one T cell receptor beta chain. What it recognizes is unknown. This record comes from a study of cytomegalovirus exposure and HLA in healthy donors. Across the study: For the approximately 390 genotyped donors, more than 80% fell within the Caucasian-associated ancestry cluster.

PCR employed 60 Vbeta and 13 Jbeta primers. The table came from immunoSEQ multiplex PCR; TCRdb's copy has only in-frame clones and leaves some out. The data hold 100,000 to 150,000 clones, with 80% to 85% observed a single time. J was trimmed by 3 bases and V by 3 bases; bases with no gene match: 8. The CDR3 extends over 16 amino acids. Germline CDR1 is SGHNT and CDR2 is YENEEA. Study-wide results and limits: TCR beta sequences reportedly predicted most subjects' HLA-A and HLA-B alleles accurately. For presence/absence analyses, sequencing depth was assumed to be roughly uniform across donors.

The chain is built from TRBV11-3 and TRBJ2-7, with 10 bases matching TRBD2. Sequenced material: PBMCs. This receptor was taken from a woman aged 25 to 45 in good health and CMV-seronegative. CDR3 region: CASSLRTSGTGYEQYF. The CDR3 coding sequence is TGTGCCAGCAGCTTGAGGACTAGCGGAACCGGCTACGAGCAGTACTTC.